A single sample gave rise to the 9 T cell receptor beta chains below, sequenced in a study of cytomegalovirus exposure and HLA in healthy donors. The PCR used 60 Vbeta and 13 Jbeta primers. Libraries were prepared by immunoSEQ multiplex PCR; TCRdb keeps only in-frame clonotypes and omits some of them. Among approximately 210,000 clones listed, about four fifths were seen once. What was sequenced was PBMCs. These receptors were collected from a male donor in good health and CMV-seropositive.

This clone occurred a few times. The rearrangement joins TRBV28 to TRBJ2-5; tentatively, D is TRBD1 (5 bases). Trimming left V 2 bases short and J 4 bases short, with 11 bases between. This CDR3 is built from 14 residues. CDR1 and CDR2 from the germline V gene are MDHEN and SYDVKM. Here the CDR3 DNA reads TGTGCCAGCAGTTTAAGTCTTGGGGCAGAGACCCAGTACTTC. Protein product: CASSLSLGAETQYF.

V and J are TRBV27 and TRBJ2-7; tentatively, D is TRBD2 (6 bases). The V gene's germline CDR1 is MNHEY and CDR2 SMNVEV (reference sequence). The CDR3 runs to 15 residues. The V end lost 7 bases, the J end lost 0 bases, and 16 bases lay between the germline ends. CDR3 coding DNA: TGTGCCAGCAAATCTGGACGGGAGAGCTCCTACGAGCAGTACTTC. Protein sequence: CASKSGRESSYEQYF.

The V call is TRBV6-4, the J call TRBJ2-6, with D perhaps matching TRBD2 (7 bases). With 7 bases removed from V and 3 bases from J, the gap between germline ends came to 10 bases. This CDR3 is built from 14 residues. CDR1 is MRHNA and CDR2 is SNTAGT in the germline V gene. The CDR3 sequence: CASIGGGGANVLTF. The CDR3 DNA is TGTGCCAGCATAGGGGGGGGTGGGGCCAACGTCCTGACTTTC.

This chain links TRBV10-3 with TRBJ2-7, with 9 bases fitting TRBD1. The CDR3 is made up of 13 amino acids. From germline, CDR1 is ENHRY and CDR2 SYGVKD. The trim removed 7 bases at V and 5 bases at J, leaving 6 bases unmatched. CDR3 sequence reads: CAINRDRDNEQYF. CDR3 DNA: TGTGCCATCAACCGGGACAGGGACAACGAGCAGTACTTC.

This rearrangement joins TRBV6-1 to TRBJ2-5; TRBD1 matches at 7 bases. The CDR3 runs to 15 residues. The germline V gene has CDR1 MNHNS and CDR2 SASEGT. V dropped 7 bases and J dropped 5; count of bases not matched to a gene: 13. The CDR3 reads CASNGRDSFMETQYF. For the CDR3, the DNA is TGTGCCAGCAACGGCCGGGACAGCTTCATGGAGACCCAGTACTTC.

In nucleotides, the CDR3 is TGTGCCAGCAGCTCCCCGCAGGGTATCACCGGGGAGCTGTTTTTT. It is translated as CASSSPQGITGELFF. The chain links TRBV9 to TRBJ2-2, with D tentatively TRBD1 (5 bases). Trimming removed 4 bases from V and 4 bases from J, with 14 bases in between. CDR1 SGDLS and CDR2 YYNGEE come from the germline V gene. This CDR3 has 15 residues.

The chain recombines TRBV7-2 with TRBJ2-6; D remains unclear. The CDR3 consists of 16 residues. The germline V and J ends were trimmed by 1 base and 0 bases, with 7 bases remaining between them. Germline loops: CDR1 SGHTA, CDR2 FQGNSA. DNA for the CDR3: TGTGCCAGCAGCTTAGGTACAGCCTCTGGGGCCAACGTCCTGACTTTC. Translated, it gives CASSLGTASGANVLTF.

The chain uses TRBV4-2 and TRBJ1-1; 8 positions agree with TRBD1. With 1 base clipped from V and 4 bases from J, the junction kept 5 bases outside the gene matches. This CDR3 has 15 residues. The germline V gene encodes CDR1 LGHNA and CDR2 YNFKEQ. The CDR3 sequence is CASSQVRTGITEAFF. The CDR3 DNA reads TGTGCCAGCAGCCAAGTCCGGACAGGGATCACTGAAGCTTTCTTT.

The chain combines TRBV5-1 with TRBJ2-1; TRBD2 matches 9 bases. The CDR3 covers 15 residues. The J segment lost 4 bases and the V segment lost 4 bases, leaving 6 bases of the junction unmatched. Germline V gene data show CDR1 as SGHRS and CDR2 as YFSETQ. CDR3 protein: CASSRSGGWYNEQFF. The DNA of the CDR3 is TGCGCCAGCAGCCGCAGCGGGGGGTGGTACAATGAGCAGTTCTTC.